The clone carrying this T cell receptor (beta chain) is labeled as medium-sized. Libraries were prepared by immunoSEQ multiplex PCR; TCRdb keeps only in-frame clonotypes and omits some of them. The repertoire holds about 59,000 clones, with around 87% as singletons. The sample is drawn from a study of control samples from healthy donors and cancer patients. The CDR3 is 14 residues long. The V and J ends lost 3 bases and 8 bases, in that order; junction bases with no gene match: 4. Germline lookup yields CDR1 LNHDA and CDR2 SQIVND (reference sequence). The sequence derives from a woman aged 55 to 70 with lung cancer. The chain carries TRBV19 and TRBJ1-2; TRBD1 matches 12 bases. The sample comprised PBMCs. CDR3: CASSISGTGGGYTF. In nucleotides, the CDR3 is TGTGCCAGTAGTATCTCCGGGACAGGGGGCGGCTACACCTTC.